What follows are 13 T cell receptor beta chains derived from one specimen sequenced in a study of response to subunit inactivated influenza vaccine. TCRdb reprocessed the RT-PCR reads via MiXCR and lists one record per CDR3 protein. This sample yields hundreds of thousands of distinct CDR3 sequences, of which 14% are seen a single time; approximately 7.6% belongs to the top ten. Sequences were derived from PBMCs from blood, sampled 14 days before vaccination. The receptors were gathered from a middle-aged man who received an inactivated influenza vaccine.

This clonotype was seen more than once but under ten times. The chain recombines TRBV6-1 with TRBJ2-5; D gene unclear. This CDR3 has 13 amino acids. The germline V gene encodes CDR1 MNHNS and CDR2 SASEGT. Trimming shortened V by 7 bases and J by 2 bases, and 11 bases separated the two germline ends. The CDR3 here is CASMIGFQETQYF. The CDR3 DNA reads TGTGCCAGCATGATAGGGTTTCAAGAGACCCAGTACTTC.

In its sample, this clonotype was seen a few times. The CDR3 sequence is CAISGAGGQETQYF. Written as DNA, the CDR3 is TGTGCCATCAGTGGCGCGGGGGGCCAAGAGACCCAGTACTTC. The chain carries TRBV10-3 and TRBJ2-5; 8 positions match TRBD2. The CDR3 is made up of 14 amino acids. The junction had 2 bases not matched to a gene; V was cut back by 4 bases and J by 1 base. Looked up from germline, CDR1 is ENHRY and CDR2 is SYGVKD.

The chain is built from TRBV5-1 and TRBJ2-7; 9 bases are a match to TRBD1. This CDR3 is 14 amino acids long. Germline V CDR1 and CDR2: SGHRS, YFSETQ. V shed 4 bases and J 6 bases; nucleotides not matched to a gene: 8. Here the CDR3 reads CASSRGTGISEQYF. The CDR3 bases are TGCGCCAGCAGCCGCGGGACAGGGATTTCCGAGCAGTACTTC.

The chain couples TRBV6-5 to TRBJ2-7; TRBD1 aligns across 9 bases. With 0 bases clipped from V and 4 bases from J, the junction kept 4 bases outside the gene matches. The CDR3 sequence is 15 residues long. The germline CDR1 and CDR2 sequences are MNHEY and SVGAGI. CDR3 DNA: TGTGCCAGCAGTTACTCTGACAGGGGGGGTTACGAGCAGTACTTC. Translating gives CASSYSDRGGYEQYF.

There are many counts of this clonotype. The chain has TRBV7-2 and TRBJ1-2; D is unresolved. Per the germline V gene, CDR1 is SGHTA and CDR2 is FQGNSA. The CDR3 runs 18 residues. The V and J ends lost 1 base and 2 bases respectively, with 20 bases between them. The CDR3 reads CASSLGLIGRPPNYGYTF. In DNA form, the CDR3 reads TGTGCCAGCAGCTTAGGGTTAATTGGCCGACCACCCAACTATGGCTACACCTTC.

This clonotype was found many times. This chain uses TRBV12-3 or TRBV12-4 with TRBJ2-3; 9 positions match TRBD2. CDR3 length equals 14 residues. V shed 6 bases and J 3 bases; nucleotides not matched to a gene: 4. CDR3 loop: CASRNSGRTDTQYF. CDR3 bases: TGTGCCAGCAGGAATAGCGGGAGAACAGATACGCAGTATTTT.

This clonotype came up a few times. The J gene is TRBJ1-2, the V gene TRBV9; D is unresolved. Trimming took off 3 bases at V and 2 bases at J, with 14 bases between the two ends. The germline gives CDR1 SGDLS, CDR2 YYNGEE. The length of the CDR3 is 15 residues. The CDR3 region has the DNA TGTGCCAGCAGCGCCTCTGCGGGCACCAACTATGGCTACACCTTC. This encodes CASSASAGTNYGYTF.

The V call is TRBV5-1, the J call TRBJ2-1, with D perhaps TRBD2 (5 bases). This CDR3 has 15 amino acids. Trimming pared 4 bases from V and 0 bases from J, leaving 11 bases between. Germline V gene data show CDR1 as SGHRS and CDR2 as YFSETQ. DNA of the CDR3: TGCGCCAGCAGCAGTGAGGGAAGCTCCTACAATGAGCAGTTCTTC. Protein product: CASSSEGSSYNEQFF.

The V and J genes are TRBV10-2 and TRBJ2-6; D unclear. Germline CDR1 reads WSHSY; CDR2 reads SAAADI. The V gene lost 4 bases and the J gene lost 1 base, with 8 bases spanning the gap. This CDR3 is 15 amino acids long. CDR3 region: CASSAKISGANVLTF. CDR3 sequence (DNA): TGCGCCAGCAGTGCAAAGATTTCTGGGGCCAACGTCCTGACTTTC.

A word on this clonotype: A junction end diverges from the germline sequence, so it may reflect a read error. In nucleotides, the CDR3 is TGCGCCAGCAGCGAAGACACCGGGACTACCAATGAGCAGTTCTTC. This gives the protein CASSEDTGTTNEQFF. The chain is built from TRBV4-3 and TRBJ2-1, with 7 nucleotides matching TRBD2. Germline-derived CDR1 and CDR2 are LGHNA and YSLEER. CDR3 length: 15 residues.

This clonotype appeared a few times. V usage is TRBV6-2 or TRBV6-3 and J usage is TRBJ1-5; D is possibly TRBD1 (5 bases). The CDR3 is 15 residues long. Germline V gene sequence: CDR1 MNHEY, CDR2 SVGEGT. The germline V and J ends were trimmed by 6 bases and 6 bases, with 18 bases remaining between them. CDR3 amino acids: CASRSQGFLAQPQHF. The CDR3, as DNA: TGTGCCAGCAGATCTCAGGGATTCCTTGCTCAGCCCCAGCATTTT.

The chain couples TRBV5-1 to TRBJ2-7; D may be TRBD1 (6 bases). V shed 0 bases and J shed 2 bases, with 18 bases lying between them. Germline CDR1 reads SGHRS; CDR2 reads YFSETQ. The CDR3 runs 17 residues. The CDR3 spells CASSLASGTLRAYEQYF. CDR3 DNA sequence: TGCGCCAGCAGCTTGGCCTCAGGGACACTAAGGGCCTACGAGCAGTACTTC.

This clonotype showed up just a few times. The chain employs TRBV25-1 and TRBJ2-5; D gene uncertain. The germline V and J ends were trimmed by 9 bases and 2 bases, with 13 bases remaining between them. Looked up from germline, CDR1 is MGHDK and CDR2 is SYGVNS. CDR3 size: 13 residues. For the CDR3, the DNA is TGTGCCAGTCGCCCCCCCCTTCAAGAGACCCAGTACTTC. It specifies CASRPPLQETQYF.